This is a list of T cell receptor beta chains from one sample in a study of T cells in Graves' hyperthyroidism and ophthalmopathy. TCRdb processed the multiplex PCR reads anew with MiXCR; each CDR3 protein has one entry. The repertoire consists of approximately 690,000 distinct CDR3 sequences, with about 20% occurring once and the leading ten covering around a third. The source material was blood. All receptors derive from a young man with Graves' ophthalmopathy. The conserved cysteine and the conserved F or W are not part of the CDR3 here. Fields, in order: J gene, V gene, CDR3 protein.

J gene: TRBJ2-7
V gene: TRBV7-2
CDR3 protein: ASSLEEFPYEQY

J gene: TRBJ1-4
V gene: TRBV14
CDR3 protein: ASSQEMGWGEKLF

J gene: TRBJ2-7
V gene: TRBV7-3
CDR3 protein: ASSRSGGGGEQY

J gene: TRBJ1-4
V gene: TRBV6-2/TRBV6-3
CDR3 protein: ASHIGFATNEKLF

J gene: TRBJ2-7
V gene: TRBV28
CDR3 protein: ASSLWGGASSCEQY

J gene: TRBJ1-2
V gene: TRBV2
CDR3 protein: ASGQGGTDYGYT

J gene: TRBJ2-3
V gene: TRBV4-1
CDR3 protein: ASSQERGLRGPSTDTQY

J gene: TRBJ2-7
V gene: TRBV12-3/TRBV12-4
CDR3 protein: ASSSSLTTSYEQY

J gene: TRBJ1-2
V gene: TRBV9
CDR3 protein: ASSGHHGYT

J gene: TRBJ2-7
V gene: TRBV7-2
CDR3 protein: ASSLARNSYEQY

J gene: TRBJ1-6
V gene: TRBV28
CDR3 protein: ASTVGRNNSPLH

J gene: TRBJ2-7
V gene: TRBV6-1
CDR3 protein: ASSRPGTSGRGYEQY

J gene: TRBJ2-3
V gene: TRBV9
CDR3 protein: ASSVGRARADTQY

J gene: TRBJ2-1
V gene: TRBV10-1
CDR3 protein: ASSAHLSGRGYNEQF

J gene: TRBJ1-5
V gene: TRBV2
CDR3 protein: ASAPSNQPQH

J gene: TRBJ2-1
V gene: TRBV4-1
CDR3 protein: ASSPTRIRLAGSYNEQF

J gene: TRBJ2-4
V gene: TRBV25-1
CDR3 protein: ASSPRLAPSLENIQY

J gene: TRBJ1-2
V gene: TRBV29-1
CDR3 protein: SVVEGYYGYT

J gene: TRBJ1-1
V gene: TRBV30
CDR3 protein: AWSDPIKITGTLPREAF

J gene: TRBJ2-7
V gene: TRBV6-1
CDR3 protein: ASRTRQGESSYEQY

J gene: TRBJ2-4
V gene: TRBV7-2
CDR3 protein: ASSLMAGGLLAKNIQY

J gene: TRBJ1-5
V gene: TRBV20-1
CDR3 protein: SAGRGPSNQPQH

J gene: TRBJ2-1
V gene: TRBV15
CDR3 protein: ATSRGSTSTDEQF